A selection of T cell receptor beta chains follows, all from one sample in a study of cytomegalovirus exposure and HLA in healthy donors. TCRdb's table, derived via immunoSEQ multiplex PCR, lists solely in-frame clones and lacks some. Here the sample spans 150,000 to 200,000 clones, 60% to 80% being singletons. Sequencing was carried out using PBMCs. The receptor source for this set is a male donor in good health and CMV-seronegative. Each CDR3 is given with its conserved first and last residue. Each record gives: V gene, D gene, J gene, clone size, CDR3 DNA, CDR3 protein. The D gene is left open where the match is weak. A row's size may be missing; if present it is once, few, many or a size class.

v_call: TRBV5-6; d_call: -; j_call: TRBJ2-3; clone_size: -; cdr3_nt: TGTGCCAGCAGCTTCGGGACAGATACGCAGTATTTT; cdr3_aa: CASSFGTDTQYF
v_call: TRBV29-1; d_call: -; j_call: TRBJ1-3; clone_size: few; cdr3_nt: TGCAGCGTTGAGGCGGTTGGAAACACCATATATTTT; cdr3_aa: CSVEAVGNTIYF
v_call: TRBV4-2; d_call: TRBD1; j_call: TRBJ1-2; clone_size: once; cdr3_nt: TGTGCCAGCAGCCAAGGACAGGGCGGCTATGGCTACACCTTC; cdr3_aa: CASSQGQGGYGYTF
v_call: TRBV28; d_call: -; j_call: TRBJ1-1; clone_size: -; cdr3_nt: TGTGCCAGCAGTTTCCCCAGGGGTAGGAACACTGAAGCTTTCTTT; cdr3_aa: CASSFPRGRNTEAFF
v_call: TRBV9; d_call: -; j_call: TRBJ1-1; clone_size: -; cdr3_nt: TGTGCCAGCAGCGTAGTACAGGACACTGAAGCTTTCTTT; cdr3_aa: CASSVVQDTEAFF
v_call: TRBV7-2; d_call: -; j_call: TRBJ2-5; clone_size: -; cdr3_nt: TGTGCCAGCAGCTGGAGACAGAAAGAGACCCAGTACTTC; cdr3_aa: CASSWRQKETQYF
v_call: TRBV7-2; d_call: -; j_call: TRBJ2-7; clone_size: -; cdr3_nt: TGTGCCAGCAGCCCCCGTCTCTACGAGCAGTACTTC; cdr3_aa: CASSPRLYEQYF
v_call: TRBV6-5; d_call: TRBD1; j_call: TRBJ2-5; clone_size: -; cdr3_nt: TGTGCCAGCAGACGGACAGGGACCCTACAAGAGACCCAGTACTTC; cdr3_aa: CASRRTGTLQETQYF
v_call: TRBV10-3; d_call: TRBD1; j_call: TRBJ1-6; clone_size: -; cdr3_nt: TGTGCCATATCGGACAGGGGGCAAAATTCACCCCTCCACTTT; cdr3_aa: CAISDRGQNSPLHF
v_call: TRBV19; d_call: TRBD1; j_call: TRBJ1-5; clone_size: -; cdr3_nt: TGTGCCAGTAGTCTTACAGGGGAAAATCAGCCCCAGCATTTT; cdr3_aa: CASSLTGENQPQHF
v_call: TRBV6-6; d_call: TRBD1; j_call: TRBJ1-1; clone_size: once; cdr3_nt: TGTGCCAGCAGCCCACGGACAGGACCGAACACTGAAGCTTTCTTT; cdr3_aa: CASSPRTGPNTEAFF
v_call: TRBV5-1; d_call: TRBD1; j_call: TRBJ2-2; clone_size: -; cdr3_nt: TGCGCCAGCAGCTTAGGGGGCAAGTACACCGGGGAGCTGTTTTTT; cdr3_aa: CASSLGGKYTGELFF
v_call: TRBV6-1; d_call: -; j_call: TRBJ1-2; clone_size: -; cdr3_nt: TGTGCCAGCAACCTACAGGGCTACTATGGCTACACCTTC; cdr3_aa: CASNLQGYYGYTF
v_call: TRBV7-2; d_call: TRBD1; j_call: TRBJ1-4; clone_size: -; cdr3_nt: TGTGCCAGCAGCGGAACGGACAGGGGGCGGGAAAAACTGTTTTTT; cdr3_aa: CASSGTDRGREKLFF
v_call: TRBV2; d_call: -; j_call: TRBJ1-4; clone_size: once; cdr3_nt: TGTGCCAGCAGGGGGAGGGAGGATGGAAAACTGTTTTTT; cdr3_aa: CASRGREDGKLFF